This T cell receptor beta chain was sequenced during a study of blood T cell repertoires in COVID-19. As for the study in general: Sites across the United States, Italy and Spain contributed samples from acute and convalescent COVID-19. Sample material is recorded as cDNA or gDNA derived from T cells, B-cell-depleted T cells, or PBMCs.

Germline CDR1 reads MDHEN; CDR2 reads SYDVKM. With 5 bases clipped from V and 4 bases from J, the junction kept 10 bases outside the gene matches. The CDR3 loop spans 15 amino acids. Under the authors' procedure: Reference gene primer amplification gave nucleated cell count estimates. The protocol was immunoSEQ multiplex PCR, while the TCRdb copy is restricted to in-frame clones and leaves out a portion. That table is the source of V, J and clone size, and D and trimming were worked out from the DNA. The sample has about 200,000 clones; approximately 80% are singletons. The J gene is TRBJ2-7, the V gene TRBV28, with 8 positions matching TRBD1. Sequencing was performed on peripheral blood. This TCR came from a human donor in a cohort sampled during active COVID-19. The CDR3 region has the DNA TGTGCCAGCAGTCACCCCGGGACAGGCGGGTACGAGCAGTACTTC. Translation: CASSHPGTGGYEQYF.